The T cell receptor (beta chain) under discussion was sequenced for a study of T cell responses to AZD1222 COVID-19 vaccine. To note about this clone: Its antigen is not identified.

Sequencing used immunoSEQ multiplex PCR; TCRdb keeps in-frame clones, though not all of them. The sample consists of more than 55,000 clones, 70% to 80% of them appearing once. V lost 3 bases and J lost 7, with 19 bases in between. This CDR3 has 15 residues. CDR1 and CDR2 (germline): LNHNV, YYDKDF (reference sequence). Overall study results and limits: Unmutated regions of variants are reportedly targeted by nearly half of spike-specific TCRs. White British ancestry dominated among donors, who included more females, and clonal diversity was possibly underestimated. Mapped onto spike, vaccine-associated CD4 TCRs spanned it and were dominant at 160-218 and 743-854.

The sequence came from an adult who received the AZD1222 COVID-19 vaccine. The rearrangement uses TRBV15 and TRBJ2-7; D is possibly TRBD2 (5 bases). Sample: peripheral blood, taken 28 days after the second AZD1222 dose. The CDR3 DNA reads TGTGCCACCAGCAGGTGGGGAGTAGGTTCGGGGGAGCAGTACTTC. Protein product: CATSRWGVGSGEQYF.